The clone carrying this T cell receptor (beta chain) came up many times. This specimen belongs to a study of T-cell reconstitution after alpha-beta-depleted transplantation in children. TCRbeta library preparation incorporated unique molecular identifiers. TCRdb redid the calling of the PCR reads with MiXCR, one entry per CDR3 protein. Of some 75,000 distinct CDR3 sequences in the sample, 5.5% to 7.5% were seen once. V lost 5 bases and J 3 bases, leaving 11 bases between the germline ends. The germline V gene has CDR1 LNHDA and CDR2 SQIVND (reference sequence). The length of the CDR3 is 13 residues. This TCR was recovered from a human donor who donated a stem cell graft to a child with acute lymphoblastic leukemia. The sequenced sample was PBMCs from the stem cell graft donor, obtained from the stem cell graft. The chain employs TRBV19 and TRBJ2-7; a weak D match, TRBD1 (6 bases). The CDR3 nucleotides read TGTGCCAGTAGTTCCCAGGGGTTCTACGAGCAGTACTTC. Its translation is CASSSQGFYEQYF.